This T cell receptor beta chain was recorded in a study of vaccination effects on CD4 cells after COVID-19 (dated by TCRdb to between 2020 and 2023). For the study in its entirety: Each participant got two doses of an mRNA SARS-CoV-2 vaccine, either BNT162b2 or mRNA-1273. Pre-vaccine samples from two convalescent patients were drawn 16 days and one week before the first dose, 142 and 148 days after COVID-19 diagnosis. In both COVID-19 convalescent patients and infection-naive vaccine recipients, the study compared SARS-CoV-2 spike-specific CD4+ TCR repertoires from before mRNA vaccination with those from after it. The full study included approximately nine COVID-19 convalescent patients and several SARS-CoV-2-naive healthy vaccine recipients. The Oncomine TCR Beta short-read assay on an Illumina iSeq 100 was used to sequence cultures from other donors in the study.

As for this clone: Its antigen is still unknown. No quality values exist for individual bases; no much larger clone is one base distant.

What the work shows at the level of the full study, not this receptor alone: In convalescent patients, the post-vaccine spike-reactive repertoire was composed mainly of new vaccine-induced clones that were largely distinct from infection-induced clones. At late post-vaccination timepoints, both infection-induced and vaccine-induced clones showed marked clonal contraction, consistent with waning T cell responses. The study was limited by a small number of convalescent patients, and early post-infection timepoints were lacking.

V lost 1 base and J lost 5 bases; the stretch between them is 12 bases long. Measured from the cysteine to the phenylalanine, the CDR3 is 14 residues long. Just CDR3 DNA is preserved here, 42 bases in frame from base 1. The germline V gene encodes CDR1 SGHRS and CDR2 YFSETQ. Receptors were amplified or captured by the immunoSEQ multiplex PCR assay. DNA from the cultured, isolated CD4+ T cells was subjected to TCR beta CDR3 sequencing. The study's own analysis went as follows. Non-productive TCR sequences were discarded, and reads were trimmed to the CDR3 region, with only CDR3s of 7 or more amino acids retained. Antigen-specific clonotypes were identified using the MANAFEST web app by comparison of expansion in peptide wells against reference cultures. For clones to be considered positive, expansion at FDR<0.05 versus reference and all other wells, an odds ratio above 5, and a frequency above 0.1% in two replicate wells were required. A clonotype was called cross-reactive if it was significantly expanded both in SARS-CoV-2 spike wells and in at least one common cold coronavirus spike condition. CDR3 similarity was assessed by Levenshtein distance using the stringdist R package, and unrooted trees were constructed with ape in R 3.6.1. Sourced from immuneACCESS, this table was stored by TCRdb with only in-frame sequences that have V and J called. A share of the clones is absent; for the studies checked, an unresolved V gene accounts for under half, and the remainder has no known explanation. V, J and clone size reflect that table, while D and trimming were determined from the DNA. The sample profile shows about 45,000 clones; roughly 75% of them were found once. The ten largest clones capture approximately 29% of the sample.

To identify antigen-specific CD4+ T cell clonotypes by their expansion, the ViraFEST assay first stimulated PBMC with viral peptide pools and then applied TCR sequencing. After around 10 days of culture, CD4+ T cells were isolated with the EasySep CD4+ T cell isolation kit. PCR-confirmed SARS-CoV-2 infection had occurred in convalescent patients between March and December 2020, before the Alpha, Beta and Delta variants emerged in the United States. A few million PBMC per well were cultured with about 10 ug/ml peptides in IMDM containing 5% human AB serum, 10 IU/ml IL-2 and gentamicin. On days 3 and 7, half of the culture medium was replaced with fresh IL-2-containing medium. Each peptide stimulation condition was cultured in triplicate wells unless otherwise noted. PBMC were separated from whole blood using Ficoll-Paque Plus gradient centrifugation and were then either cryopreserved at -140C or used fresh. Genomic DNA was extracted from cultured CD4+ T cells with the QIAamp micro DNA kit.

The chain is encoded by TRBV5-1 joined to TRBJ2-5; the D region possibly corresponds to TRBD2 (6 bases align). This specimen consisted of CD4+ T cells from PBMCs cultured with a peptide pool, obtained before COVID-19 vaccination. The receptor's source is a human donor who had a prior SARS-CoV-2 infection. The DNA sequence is TGCGCCAGCAGCTTGCAGGGAGGCGTCGAGACCCAGTACTTC. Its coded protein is CASSLQGGVETQYF.